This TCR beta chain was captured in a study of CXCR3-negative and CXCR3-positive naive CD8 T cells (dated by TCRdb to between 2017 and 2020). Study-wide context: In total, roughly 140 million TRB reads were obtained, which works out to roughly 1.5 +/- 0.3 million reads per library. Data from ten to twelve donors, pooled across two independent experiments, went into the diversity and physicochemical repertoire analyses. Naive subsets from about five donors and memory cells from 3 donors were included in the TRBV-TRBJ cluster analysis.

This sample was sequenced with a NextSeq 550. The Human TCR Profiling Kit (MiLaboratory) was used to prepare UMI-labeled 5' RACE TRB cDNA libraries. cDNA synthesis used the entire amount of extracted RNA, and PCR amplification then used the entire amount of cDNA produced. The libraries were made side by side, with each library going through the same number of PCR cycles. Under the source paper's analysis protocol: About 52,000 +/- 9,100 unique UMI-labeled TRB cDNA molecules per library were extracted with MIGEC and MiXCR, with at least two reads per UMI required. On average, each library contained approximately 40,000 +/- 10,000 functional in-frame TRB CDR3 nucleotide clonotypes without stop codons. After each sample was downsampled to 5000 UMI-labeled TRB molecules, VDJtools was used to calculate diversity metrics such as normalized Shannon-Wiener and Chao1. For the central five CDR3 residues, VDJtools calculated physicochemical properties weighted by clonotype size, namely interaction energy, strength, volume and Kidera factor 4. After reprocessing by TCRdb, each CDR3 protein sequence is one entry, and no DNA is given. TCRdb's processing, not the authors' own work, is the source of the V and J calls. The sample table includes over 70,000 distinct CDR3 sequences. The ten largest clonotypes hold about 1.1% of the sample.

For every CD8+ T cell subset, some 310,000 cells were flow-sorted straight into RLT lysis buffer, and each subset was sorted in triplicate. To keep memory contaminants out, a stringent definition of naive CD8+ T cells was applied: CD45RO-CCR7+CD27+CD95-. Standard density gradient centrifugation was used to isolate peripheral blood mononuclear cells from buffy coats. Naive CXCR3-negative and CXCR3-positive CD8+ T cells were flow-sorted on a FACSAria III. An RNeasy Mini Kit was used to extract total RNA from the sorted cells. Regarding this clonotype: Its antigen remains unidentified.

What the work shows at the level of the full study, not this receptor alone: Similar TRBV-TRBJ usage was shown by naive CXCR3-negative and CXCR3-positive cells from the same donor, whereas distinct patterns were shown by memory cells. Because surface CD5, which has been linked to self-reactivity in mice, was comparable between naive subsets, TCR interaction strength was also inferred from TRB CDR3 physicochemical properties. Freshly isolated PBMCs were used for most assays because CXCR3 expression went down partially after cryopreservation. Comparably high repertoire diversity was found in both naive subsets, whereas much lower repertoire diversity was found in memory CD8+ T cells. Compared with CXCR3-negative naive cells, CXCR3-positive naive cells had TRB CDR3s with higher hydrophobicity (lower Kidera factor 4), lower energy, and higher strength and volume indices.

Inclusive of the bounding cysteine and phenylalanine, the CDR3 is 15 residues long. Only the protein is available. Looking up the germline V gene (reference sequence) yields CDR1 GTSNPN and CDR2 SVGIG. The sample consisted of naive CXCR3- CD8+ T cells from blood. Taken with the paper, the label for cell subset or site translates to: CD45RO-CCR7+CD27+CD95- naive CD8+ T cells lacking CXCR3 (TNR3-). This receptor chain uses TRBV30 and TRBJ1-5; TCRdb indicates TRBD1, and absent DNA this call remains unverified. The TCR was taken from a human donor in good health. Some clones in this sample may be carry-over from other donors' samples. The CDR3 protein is CAWSATGGENQPQHF.